This T cell receptor (beta chain) was sequenced during a study of cytomegalovirus exposure and HLA in healthy donors. Study observations and caveats: The classifier reportedly diagnosed cytomegalovirus status with high specificity and sensitivity.

Points on this clone: Its antigen is not known.

The CDR3 sequence is 15 residues long. Germline loops: CDR1 SGHRS, CDR2 YFSETQ. V was pared by 4 bases and J by 7 bases, with 12 bases of the junction left unmatched. The PCR was carried out with 60 Vbeta primers and 13 Jbeta primers. This table comes from immunoSEQ multiplex PCR, and its TCRdb copy is limited to in-frame clones, with some not included. The profile shows over 150,000 clones, over 60% of them singletons. The chain couples TRBV5-1 to TRBJ2-7; the match to TRBD1 covers 9 bases. Sequenced material: PBMCs. The receptor was derived from a woman aged 25 to 39 in good health and CMV-seronegative. The CDR3 DNA reads as TGCGCCAGCAGCCATTCCGGCACAGGGGGCTATGAGCAGTACTTC. Amino acids: CASSHSGTGGYEQYF.